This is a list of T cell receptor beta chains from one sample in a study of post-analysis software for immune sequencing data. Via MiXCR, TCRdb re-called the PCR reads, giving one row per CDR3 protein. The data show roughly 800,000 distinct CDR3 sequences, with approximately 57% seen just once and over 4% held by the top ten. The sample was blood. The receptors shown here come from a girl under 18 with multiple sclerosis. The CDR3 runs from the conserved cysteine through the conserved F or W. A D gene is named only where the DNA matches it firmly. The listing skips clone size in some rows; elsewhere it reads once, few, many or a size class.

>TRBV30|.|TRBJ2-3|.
TGTGCCTGGAGTGTACAGGAAGATACGCAGTATTTT
CAWSVQEDTQYF
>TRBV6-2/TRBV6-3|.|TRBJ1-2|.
TGTGCCAGCAGCTACCCCCAGGGTGGGGATGGCCACACCTTC
CASSYPQGGDGHTF
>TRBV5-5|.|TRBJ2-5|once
TGTGCCAGCAGCTCAAACCCTCGACTGGAGGAGACCCAGTACTTC
CASSSNPRLEETQYF
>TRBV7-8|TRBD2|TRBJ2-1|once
TGTGCCAGCAGTTCGGGAGGCCTAAGGGGCAATGAGCAGTTCTTC
CASSSGGLRGNEQFF
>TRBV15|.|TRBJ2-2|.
TGTGCCACCAGCAGATCACGTTGGGACACTAAGACCGGGGAGCTGTTTTTT
CATSRSRWDTKTGELFF
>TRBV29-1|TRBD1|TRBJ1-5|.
TGCAGCGCCCAGACAGGGGGTCGCAATCAGCCCCAGCATTTT
CSAQTGGRNQPQHF
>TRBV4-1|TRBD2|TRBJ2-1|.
TGCGCCAGCAGCCAAGAAGGGCTAGCGGGGGTTTATGAGCAGTTCTTC
CASSQEGLAGVYEQFF
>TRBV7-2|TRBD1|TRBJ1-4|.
TGTGCCAGCAGCTTATTGGGACAGGGGAATGAAAAACGGTTTTTT
CASSLLGQGNEKRFF
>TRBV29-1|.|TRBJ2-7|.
TGCAGCGTTGCCCCACCGAACGAGCAGTACTTC
CSVAPPNEQYF
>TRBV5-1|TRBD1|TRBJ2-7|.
TGCGCCAGCAGCTTGGATGAGGTCCAGGGGGTCGTGGAGTGCGAGCAGTACTTC
CASSLDEVQGVVECEQYF
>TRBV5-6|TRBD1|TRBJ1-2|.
TGTGCCAGCAGTCGCCGTGCGACAGGGGGCGCAGAGGACTATGGCTACACCTTC
CASSRRATGGAEDYGYTF
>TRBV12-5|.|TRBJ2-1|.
TGTGCTAGTGTTAGTCCGGCTCGGGACTCAAGCTCCTACAATGAGCAGTTCTTC
CASVSPARDSSSYNEQFF
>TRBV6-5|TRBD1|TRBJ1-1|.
TGTGCCAGCAGTTACCTACCCGGGACAGTTATGAACACTGAAGCTTTCTTT
CASSYLPGTVMNTEAFF
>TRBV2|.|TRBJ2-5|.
TGTGCCAGCAGGATTCTGGACGCTCGAGAGACCCAGTACTTC
CASRILDARETQYF
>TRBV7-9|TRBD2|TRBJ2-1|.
TGTGCCAGCAGCTCCCCTGGGACTAGCGTCTATGAGCAGTTCTTC
CASSSPGTSVYEQFF
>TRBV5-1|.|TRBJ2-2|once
TGCGCCAGCAGGGTTGTAGGGACTTCGAACACCGGGGAGCTGTTTTTT
CASRVVGTSNTGELFF
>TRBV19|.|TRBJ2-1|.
TGTGCCAGTTATGGGGGAGTTGGGGAGCAGTTCTTC
CASYGGVGEQFF
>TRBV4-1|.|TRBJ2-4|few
TGCGCCAGCAGCCAAGTGGCAGGATTTGACACCAAAAACATTCAGTACTTC
CASSQVAGFDTKNIQYF
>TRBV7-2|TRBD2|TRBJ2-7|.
TGTGCCAGCAGCCCTGGTATCGGACTAGCGGGAGATTATTACGAGCAGTACTTC
CASSPGIGLAGDYYEQYF
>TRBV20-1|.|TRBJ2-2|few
TGCAATGTAGCGAGGAACACCGGGGAGCTGTTTTTT
CNVARNTGELFF
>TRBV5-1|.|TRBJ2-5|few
TGCGCCAGCAGCCCCGGGAGTAGCGACCAAGAGACCCAGTACTTC
CASSPGSSDQETQYF
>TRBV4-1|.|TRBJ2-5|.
TGCGCCAGCAGCCAAGTTCAGGGGATAGAGACCCAGTACTTC
CASSQVQGIETQYF
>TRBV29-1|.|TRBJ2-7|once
TGCAGCGTTGATCGGGGGGCAATAGAGCAGTACTTC
CSVDRGAIEQYF
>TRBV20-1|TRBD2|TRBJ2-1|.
TGCAGTGCTATCCTAGCGGGAGGGTCGGACAATGAGCAGTTCTTC
CSAILAGGSDNEQFF
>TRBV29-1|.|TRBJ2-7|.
TGCAGCGTTGTTAGCCCGGGAGCCCTCGGGGCCTACAATGAGCAGTACTTC
CSVVSPGALGAYNEQYF
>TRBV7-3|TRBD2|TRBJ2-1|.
TGTGCCAGCAGCTTAAAGGGAGCGGCTAGCGGGAGGGATCATGAGCAGTTCTTC
CASSLKGAASGRDHEQFF
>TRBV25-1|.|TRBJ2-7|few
TGTGCCAGCAGTGGTACCCCTTCAAAGGAGCAGTACTTC
CASSGTPSKEQYF
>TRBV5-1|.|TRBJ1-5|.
TGCGCCAGCAGCCCGGGACATGGCGATCAGCCCCAGCATTTT
CASSPGHGDQPQHF
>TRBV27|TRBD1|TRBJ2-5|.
TGTGCCAGCAGTCCCAGAAGACAGGGACAAGAGACCCAGTACTTC
CASSPRRQGQETQYF
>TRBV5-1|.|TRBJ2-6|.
TGCGCCAGCAGCTCCATAACAGGTCCCTCTGGGGCCAACGTCCTGACTTTC
CASSSITGPSGANVLTF
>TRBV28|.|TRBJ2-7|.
TGTGCCAGCAGTATTTATAGCGCTAATGGGCAGTACTTC
CASSIYSANGQYF
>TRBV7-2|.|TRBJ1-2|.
TGTGCCAGCAGGCCCTCGGGCGGGGGCGCGAACTATGGCTACACCTTC
CASRPSGGGANYGYTF
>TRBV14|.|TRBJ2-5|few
TGTGCCAGCAGCCAAGACGCGGGGCAGTGGCGAGAGACCCAGTACTTC
CASSQDAGQWRETQYF
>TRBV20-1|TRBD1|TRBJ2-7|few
TGCAGTGCTAGAAAACGGACAGGGGACCCCTACGAGCAGTACTTC
CSARKRTGDPYEQYF
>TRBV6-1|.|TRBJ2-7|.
TGTGCCAGCAGATCGACCCTAATCCTTTACGAGCAGTACTTC
CASRSTLILYEQYF
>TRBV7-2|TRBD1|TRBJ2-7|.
TGCGCCAGCAGCTCCCGGCGTTCAGGGGGCGAGCAGTACTTC
CASSSRRSGGEQYF
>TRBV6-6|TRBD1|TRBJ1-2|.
TGTGCCAGCTATTCCCAGAGCCGGGACAGAGAGAATGGCTACACCTTC
CASYSQSRDRENGYTF
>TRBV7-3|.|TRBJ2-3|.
TGTGCCAGCAGCTTAGAGGCAGGCCGGGCAGATACGCAGTATTTT
CASSLEAGRADTQYF
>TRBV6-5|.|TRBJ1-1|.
TGTGCCAGCAGCCCTCCTTCCAAGACCCGCTGGGGTGAAGCTTTCTTT
CASSPPSKTRWGEAFF
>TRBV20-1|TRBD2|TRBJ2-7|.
TGCAGTGCTAGACCCCCCCCGGGGCGGGAGGGCATCCACGAGCAGTACTTC
CSARPPPGREGIHEQYF
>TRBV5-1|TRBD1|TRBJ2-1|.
TGCGCCAGCAGCTTAATACAGGGGGGCAATGAGCAGTTCTTC
CASSLIQGGNEQFF
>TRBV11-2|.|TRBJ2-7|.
TGTGCCAGCAGCTCCTTTCCTCCCCTCCGGGACGAGCAGTACTTC
CASSSFPPLRDEQYF
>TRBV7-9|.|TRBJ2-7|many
TGTGCCAGCAGCCTCCCCGGCTACGAGCAGTACTTC
CASSLPGYEQYF
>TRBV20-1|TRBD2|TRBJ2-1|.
TGCAGTGCCAAGGGGGCGGGGGGGCTTAGAATGTTCTTC
CSAKGAGGLRMFF
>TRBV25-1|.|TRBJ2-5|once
TGTGCCAGCAGTGAATATTCGGGGGCGGGGGAGACCCAGTACTTC
CASSEYSGAGETQYF
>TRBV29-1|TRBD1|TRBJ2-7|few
TGCAGCGTTGAAGGGACAGGGGGCTACGGGCAGTACTTC
CSVEGTGGYGQYF